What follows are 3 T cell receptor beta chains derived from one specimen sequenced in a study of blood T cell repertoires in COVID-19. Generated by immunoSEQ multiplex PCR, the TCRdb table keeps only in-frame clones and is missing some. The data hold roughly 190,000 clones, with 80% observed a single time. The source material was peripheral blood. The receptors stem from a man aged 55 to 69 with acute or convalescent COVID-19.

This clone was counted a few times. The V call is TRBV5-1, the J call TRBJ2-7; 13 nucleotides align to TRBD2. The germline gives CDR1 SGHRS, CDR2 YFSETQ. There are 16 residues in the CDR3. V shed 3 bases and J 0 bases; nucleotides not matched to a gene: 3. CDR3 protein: CASSWTSGRSSYEQYF. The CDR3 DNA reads TGCGCCAGCAGCTGGACTAGCGGGAGATCCTCCTACGAGCAGTACTTC.

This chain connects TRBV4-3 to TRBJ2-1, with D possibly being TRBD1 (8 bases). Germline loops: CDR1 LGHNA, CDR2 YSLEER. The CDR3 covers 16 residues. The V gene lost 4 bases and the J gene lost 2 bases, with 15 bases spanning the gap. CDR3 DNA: TGCGCCAGCAGCCCGGACAGGGAGGGAACCTACAATGAGCAGTTCTTC. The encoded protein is CASSPDREGTYNEQFF.

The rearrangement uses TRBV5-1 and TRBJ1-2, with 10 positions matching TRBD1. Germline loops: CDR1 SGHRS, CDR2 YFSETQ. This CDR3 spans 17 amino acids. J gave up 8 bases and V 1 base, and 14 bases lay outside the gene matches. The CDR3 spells CASSLSPTGTGEWGYTF. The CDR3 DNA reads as TGCGCCAGCAGCTTGTCTCCAACAGGGACAGGGGAGTGGGGCTACACCTTC.